One T cell receptor beta chain is described in this entry. This CDR3 has 15 residues. The V end lost 0 bases, the J end lost 7 bases, and 16 bases lay between the germline ends. Germline assignment: CDR1 SGHDN and CDR2 FVKESK. Using RNA transcripts as the source, TCR beta CDR3 regions were amplified. The TCR CDR3 was amplified in a first-round RT-PCR using the HTBI primer set. TCRdb reprocessed the multiplex PCR reads via MiXCR and lists one record per CDR3 protein. The data hold 500,000 to 650,000 distinct CDR3 sequences, with 46% observed a single time. This entry belongs to a study of T cells in Graves' hyperthyroidism and ophthalmopathy.

Sequencing was performed on peripheral blood or thyroid tissue (not recorded which). The rearrangement joins TRBV14 to TRBJ2-7, with D possibly TRBD1 on 5 matching bases. This sequence was found in an adult woman with Graves' disease, either hyperthyroidism or ophthalmopathy (not recorded which). For the CDR3, the DNA is TGTGCCAGCAGCCAAGAAACAGCGCTGCCAGGGGAGCAGTACTTC. This sequence encodes CASSQETALPGEQYF. Based on the CDR3 plus reference TRBV14 and TRBJ2-7, the full variable domain is EAGVTQFPSHSVIEKGQTVTLRCDPISGHDNLYWYRRVMGKEIKFLLHFVKESKQDESGMPNNRFLAERTGGTYSTLKVQPAELEDSGVYFCASSQETALPGEQYFGPGTRLTVT.